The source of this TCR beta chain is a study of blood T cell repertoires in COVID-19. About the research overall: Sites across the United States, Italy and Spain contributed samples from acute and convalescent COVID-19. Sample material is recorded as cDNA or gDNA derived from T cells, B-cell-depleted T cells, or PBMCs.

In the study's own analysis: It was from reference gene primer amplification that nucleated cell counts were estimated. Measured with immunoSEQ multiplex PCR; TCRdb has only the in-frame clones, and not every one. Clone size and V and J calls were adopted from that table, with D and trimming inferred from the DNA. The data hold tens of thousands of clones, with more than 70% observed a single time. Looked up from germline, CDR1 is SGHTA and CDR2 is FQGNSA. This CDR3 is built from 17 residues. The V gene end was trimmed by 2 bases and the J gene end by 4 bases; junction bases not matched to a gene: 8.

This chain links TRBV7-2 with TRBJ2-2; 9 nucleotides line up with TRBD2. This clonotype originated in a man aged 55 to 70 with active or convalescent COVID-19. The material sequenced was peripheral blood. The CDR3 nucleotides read TGTGCCAGCAGCTTACAGGCTAGCGGGGTACCCACCGGGGAGCTGTTTTTT. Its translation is CASSLQASGVPTGELFF.